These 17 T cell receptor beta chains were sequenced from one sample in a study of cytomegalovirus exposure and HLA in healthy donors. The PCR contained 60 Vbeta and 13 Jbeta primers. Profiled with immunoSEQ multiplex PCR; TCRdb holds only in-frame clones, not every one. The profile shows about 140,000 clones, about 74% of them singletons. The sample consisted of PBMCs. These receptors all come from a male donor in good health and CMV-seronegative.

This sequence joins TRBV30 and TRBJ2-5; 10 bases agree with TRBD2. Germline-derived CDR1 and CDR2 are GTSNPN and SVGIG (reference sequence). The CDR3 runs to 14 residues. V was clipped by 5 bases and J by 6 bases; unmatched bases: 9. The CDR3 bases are TGTGCCTGGGGACCACTAGCGGGGTCAAAGACCCAGTACTTC. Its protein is CAWGPLAGSKTQYF.

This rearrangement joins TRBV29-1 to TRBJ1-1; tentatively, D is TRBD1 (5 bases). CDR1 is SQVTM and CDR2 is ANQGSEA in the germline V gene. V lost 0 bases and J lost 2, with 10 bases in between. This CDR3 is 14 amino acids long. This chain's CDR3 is CSVEEKGANTEAFF. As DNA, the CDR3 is TGCAGCGTTGAAGAAAAAGGGGCCAACACTGAAGCTTTCTTT.

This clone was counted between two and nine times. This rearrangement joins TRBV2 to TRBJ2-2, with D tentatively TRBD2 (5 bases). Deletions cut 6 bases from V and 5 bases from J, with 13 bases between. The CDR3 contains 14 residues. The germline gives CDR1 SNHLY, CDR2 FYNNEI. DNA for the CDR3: TGTGCCAGCAGGGATCGTGGGGAGACCGGGGAGCTGTTTTTT. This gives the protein CASRDRGETGELFF.

For the CDR3, the DNA is TGTGCCAGCAGTAAGGGGACAGCTGGGGCCAACGTCCTGACTTTC. This sequence encodes CASSKGTAGANVLTF. The V and J genes are TRBV25-1 and TRBJ2-6; 7 nucleotides line up with TRBD1. The V gene end was trimmed by 5 bases and the J gene end by 2 bases; junction bases not matched to a gene: 3. Germline V lookup: CDR1 MGHDK, CDR2 SYGVNS. The CDR3 contains 15 residues.

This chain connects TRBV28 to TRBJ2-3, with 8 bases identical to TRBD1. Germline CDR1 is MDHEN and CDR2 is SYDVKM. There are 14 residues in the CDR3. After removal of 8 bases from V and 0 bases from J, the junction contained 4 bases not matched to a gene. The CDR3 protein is CASFRQGSTDTQYF. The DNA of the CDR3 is TGTGCCAGCTTTAGACAGGGGAGCACAGATACGCAGTATTTT.

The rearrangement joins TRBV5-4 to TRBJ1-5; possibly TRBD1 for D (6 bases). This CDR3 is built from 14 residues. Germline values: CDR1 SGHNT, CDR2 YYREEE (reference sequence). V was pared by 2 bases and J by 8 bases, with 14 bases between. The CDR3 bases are TGTGCCAGCAGCTTAGAGCCAGGGGACAAGCCCCAGCATTTT. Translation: CASSLEPGDKPQHF. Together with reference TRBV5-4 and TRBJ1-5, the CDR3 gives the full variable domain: ETGVTQSPTHLIKTRGQQVTLRCSSQSGHNTVSWYQQALGQGPQFIFQYYREEENGRGNFPPRFSGLQFPNYSSELNVNALELDDSALYLCASSLEPGDKPQHFGDGTRLSIL.

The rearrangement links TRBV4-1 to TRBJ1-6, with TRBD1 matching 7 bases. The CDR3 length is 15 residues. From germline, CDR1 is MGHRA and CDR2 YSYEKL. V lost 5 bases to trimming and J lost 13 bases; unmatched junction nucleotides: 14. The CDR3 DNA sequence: TGCGCCAGCAGCGTAGACCCAGGGGGAGTTGCTCCCCTCCACTTT. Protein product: CASSVDPGGVAPLHF.

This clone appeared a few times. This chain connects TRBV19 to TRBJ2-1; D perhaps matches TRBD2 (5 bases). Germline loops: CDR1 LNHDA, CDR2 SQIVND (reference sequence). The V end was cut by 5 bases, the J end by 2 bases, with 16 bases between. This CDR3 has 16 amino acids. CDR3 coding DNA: TGTGCCAGTAGTCAACGGACTCTAGCCCCCTACAATGAGCAGTTCTTC. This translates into CASSQRTLAPYNEQFF.

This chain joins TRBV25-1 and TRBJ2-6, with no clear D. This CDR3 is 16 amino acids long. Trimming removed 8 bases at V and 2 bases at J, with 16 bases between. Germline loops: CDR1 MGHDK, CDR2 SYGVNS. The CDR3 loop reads CASGLTTPAGANVLTF. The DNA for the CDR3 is TGTGCCAGCGGGCTTACAACTCCTGCTGGGGCCAACGTCCTGACTTTC.

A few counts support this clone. CDR3 coding DNA: TGTGCCAGCTCACCAACGGGCGGGAGCTCCTACAATGAGCAGTTCTTC. Translated: CASSPTGGSSYNEQFF. V gene TRBV18 combines with J gene TRBJ2-1; TRBD2 matches 7 bases. V was clipped by 2 bases and J by 0 bases; unmatched bases: 4. The CDR3 totals 16 residues. Germline V gene data show CDR1 as KGHSH and CDR2 as LQKENI.

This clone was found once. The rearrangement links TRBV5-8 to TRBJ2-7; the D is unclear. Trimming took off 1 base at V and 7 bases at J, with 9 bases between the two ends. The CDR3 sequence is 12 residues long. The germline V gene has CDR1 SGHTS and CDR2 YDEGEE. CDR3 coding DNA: TGTGCCAGCAGCTTGAATTTCCAGGAGCAGTACTTC. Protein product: CASSLNFQEQYF. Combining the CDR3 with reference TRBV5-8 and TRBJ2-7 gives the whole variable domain EAGVTQSPTHLIKTRGQQATLRCSPISGHTSVYWYQQALGLGLQFLLWYDEGEERNRGNFPPRFSGRQFPNYSSELNVNALELEDSALYLCASSLNFQEQYFGPGTRLTVT.

The CDR3 is CASSPDRAYGNTIYF. CDR3 sequence (DNA): TGCGCCAGCAGCCCGGACAGGGCATACGGAAACACCATATATTTT. The chain couples TRBV5-1 to TRBJ1-3, with 8 bases that match TRBD1. CDR3 length: 15 residues. Germline V gives CDR1 SGHRS, CDR2 YFSETQ. The V gene end was trimmed by 4 bases and the J gene end by 4 bases; junction bases not matched to a gene: 7.

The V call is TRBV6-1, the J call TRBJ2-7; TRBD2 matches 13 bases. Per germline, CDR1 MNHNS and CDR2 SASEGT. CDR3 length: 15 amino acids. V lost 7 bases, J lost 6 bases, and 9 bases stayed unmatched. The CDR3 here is CASKPTSGGAGEQYF. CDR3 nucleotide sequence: TGTGCCAGCAAACCTACTAGCGGGGGGGCCGGCGAGCAGTACTTC.

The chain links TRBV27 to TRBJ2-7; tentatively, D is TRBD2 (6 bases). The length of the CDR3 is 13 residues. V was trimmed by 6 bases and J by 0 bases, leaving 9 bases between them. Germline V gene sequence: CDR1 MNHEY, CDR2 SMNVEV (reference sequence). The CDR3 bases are TGTGCCAGCAGCATGACTAGCTCCTACGAGCAGTACTTC. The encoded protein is CASSMTSSYEQYF.

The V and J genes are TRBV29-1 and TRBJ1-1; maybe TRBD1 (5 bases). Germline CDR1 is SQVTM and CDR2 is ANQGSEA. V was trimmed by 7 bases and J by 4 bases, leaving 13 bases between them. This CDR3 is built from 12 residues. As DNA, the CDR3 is TGCAGCGCTGCGCATGGGGCCACTGAAGCTTTCTTT. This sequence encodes CSAAHGATEAFF. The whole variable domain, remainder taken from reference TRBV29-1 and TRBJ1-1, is SAVISQKPSRDICQRGTSLTIQCQVDSQVTMMFWYRQQPGQSLTLIATANQGSEATYESGFVIDKFPISRPNLTFSTLTVSNMSPEDSSIYLCSAAHGATEAFFGQGTRLTVV.

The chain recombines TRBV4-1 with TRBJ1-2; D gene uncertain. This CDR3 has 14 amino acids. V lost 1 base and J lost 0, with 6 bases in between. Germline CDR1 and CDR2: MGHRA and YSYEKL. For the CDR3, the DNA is TGCGCCAGCAGCCAAGTGGGCTCTAACTATGGCTACACCTTC. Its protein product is CASSQVGSNYGYTF.

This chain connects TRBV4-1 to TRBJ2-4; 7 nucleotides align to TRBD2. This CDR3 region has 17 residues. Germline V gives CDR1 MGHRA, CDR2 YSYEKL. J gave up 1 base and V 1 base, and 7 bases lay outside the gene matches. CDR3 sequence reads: CASSQGGGKGAKNIQYF. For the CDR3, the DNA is TGCGCCAGCAGCCAAGGGGGGGGTAAGGGGGCCAAAAACATTCAGTACTTC.